This is a list of T cell receptor beta chains from one sample in a study of regulatory T cells in long-lasting Graves disease. TCRdb re-called the multiplex PCR reads with MiXCR, one entry per CDR3 protein. The sample has 240,000 or so distinct CDR3 sequences, around 20% seen once; the top ten hold approximately 15%. Specimen: peripheral blood mononuclear cells (PBMCs), collected at new diagnosis, from a patient treated with antithyroid drugs. These receptors all stem from a female donor with Graves disease. The CDR3 runs from the conserved cysteine through the conserved F or W. The order of the fields is CDR3 protein, CDR3 DNA, J gene, V gene, clone size, D gene. A D gene is named only where the DNA matches it firmly. A clone size is listed for some rows: how often the clone was seen (once, few, many), or a class if it is expanded.

CDR3: CAWSARAYGYTF
DNA: TGTGCCTGGAGTGCCAGGGCCTATGGCTACACCTTC
J: TRBJ1-2
V: TRBV30
size: many
D: -

CDR3: CASRPRTAGGEQYF
DNA: TGTGCCAGCAGACCCAGGACAGCGGGTGGCGAGCAGTACTTC
J: TRBJ2-7
V: TRBV28
size: many
D: -

CDR3: CASSQEIGAVGNQPQHF
DNA: TGTGCCAGCAGCCAAGAGATCGGGGCCGTCGGCAATCAGCCCCAGCATTTT
J: TRBJ1-5
V: TRBV4-2
size: few
D: -

CDR3: CASSMQYNEQFF
DNA: TGTGCCAGTAGTATGCAATACAATGAGCAGTTCTTC
J: TRBJ2-1
V: TRBV19
size: -
D: -

CDR3: CASSYSQETGFGEQYF
DNA: TGTGCCAGCAGTTACTCTCAGGAGACAGGGTTTGGCGAGCAGTACTTC
J: TRBJ2-7
V: TRBV6-5
size: many
D: TRBD1

CDR3: CASRSGTPLEQYF
DNA: TGTGCCAGCAGGTCCGGGACCCCACTCGAGCAGTACTTC
J: TRBJ2-7
V: TRBV2
size: -
D: -

CDR3: CATSDFGQGARDTQYF
DNA: TGTGCCACCAGTGACTTCGGTCAGGGAGCTCGGGATACGCAGTATTTT
J: TRBJ2-3
V: TRBV24-1
size: many
D: -

CDR3: CASESQGWYEQYF
DNA: TGTGCCAGCGAGTCCCAGGGGTGGTACGAGCAGTACTTC
J: TRBJ2-7
V: TRBV6-1
size: many
D: -

CDR3: CATSRGQGNEKLFF
DNA: TGTGCCACCAGCAGGGGACAGGGGAATGAAAAACTGTTTTTT
J: TRBJ1-4
V: TRBV15
size: few
D: TRBD1

CDR3: CASRDLYQETQYF
DNA: TGTGCCAGCAGAGATCTATACCAAGAGACCCAGTACTTC
J: TRBJ2-5
V: TRBV2
size: many
D: -

CDR3: CASSVGTGVSNQPQHF
DNA: TGTGCCAGCAGCGTAGGGACAGGAGTTAGCAATCAGCCCCAGCATTTT
J: TRBJ1-5
V: TRBV7-2
size: -
D: TRBD1

CDR3: CASSQSTGQTNTEAFF
DNA: TGTGCCAGCAGCCAATCAACCGGACAGACGAACACTGAAGCTTTCTTT
J: TRBJ1-1
V: TRBV3-2
size: many
D: -

CDR3: CAISESKETQYF
DNA: TGTGCCATCAGTGAGTCTAAAGAGACCCAGTACTTC
J: TRBJ2-5
V: TRBV10-3
size: many
D: -

CDR3: CASSLGLAVDNEQFF
DNA: TGTGCCAGCAGCTTAGGACTAGCGGTGGACAATGAGCAGTTCTTC
J: TRBJ2-1
V: TRBV7-3
size: many
D: TRBD2

CDR3: CASSTGQVNEQFF
DNA: TGTGCCAGCAGCACTGGACAGGTCAATGAGCAGTTCTTC
J: TRBJ2-1
V: TRBV7-2
size: many
D: TRBD1

CDR3: CASSLKFWVPKETQYF
DNA: TGTGCCAGCAGTTTGAAGTTTTGGGTACCCAAAGAGACCCAGTACTTC
J: TRBJ2-5
V: TRBV6-2/TRBV6-3
size: many
D: -

CDR3: CASSFSSGQETQYF
DNA: TGCGCCAGCAGCTTTTCGTCCGGGCAAGAGACCCAGTACTTC
J: TRBJ2-5
V: TRBV5-1
size: few
D: -

CDR3: CSAPGQSSYGYTF
DNA: TGCAGTGCTCCTGGACAGTCCTCCTATGGCTACACCTTC
J: TRBJ1-2
V: TRBV20-1
size: many
D: -

CDR3: CASSSREGLYQPQHF
DNA: TGTGCCAGCAGTTCCCGAGAGGGGCTCTATCAGCCCCAGCATTTT
J: TRBJ1-5
V: TRBV28
size: many
D: -

CDR3: CASRQLAGNNEQFF
DNA: TGTGCCAGCAGACAACTAGCGGGGAACAATGAGCAGTTCTTC
J: TRBJ2-1
V: TRBV28
size: -
D: TRBD2

CDR3: CASAASVTGELFF
DNA: TGTGCCAGCGCGGCCTCTGTCACCGGGGAGCTGTTTTTT
J: TRBJ2-2
V: TRBV2
size: many
D: -

CDR3: CSAGPSNQPQHF
DNA: TGCAGTGCAGGGCCGAGCAATCAGCCCCAGCATTTT
J: TRBJ1-5
V: TRBV20-1
size: -
D: -

CDR3: CSAFDRAYSPLHF
DNA: TGCAGTGCTTTCGACAGGGCTTATTCACCCCTCCACTTT
J: TRBJ1-6
V: TRBV20-1
size: many
D: TRBD1

CDR3: CASHITMGLNEQFF
DNA: TGTGCCAGCCATATAACAATGGGGCTCAATGAGCAGTTCTTC
J: TRBJ2-1
V: TRBV2
size: many
D: -

CDR3: CASSLAGGRIEQYF
DNA: TGTGCCAGCAGTCTAGCGGGGGGGCGGATCGAGCAGTACTTC
J: TRBJ2-7
V: TRBV12-3/TRBV12-4
size: many
D: TRBD2

CDR3: CASSPRKFGNSNQPQHF
DNA: TGTGCCAGCAGCCCCCGAAAATTTGGCAATAGCAATCAGCCCCAGCATTTT
J: TRBJ1-5
V: TRBV6-2/TRBV6-3
size: many
D: -

CDR3: CASSSRTYYSFRGFYEQYF
DNA: TGTGCCAGCAGTTCGAGGACGTACTATTCCTTTCGAGGGTTCTACGAGCAGTACTTC
J: TRBJ2-7
V: TRBV6-5
size: many
D: -

CDR3: CASTSYSYEQYF
DNA: TGTGCCAGCACTAGCTACTCCTACGAGCAGTACTTC
J: TRBJ2-7
V: TRBV6-1
size: many
D: -

CDR3: CAISGGGLAVRGQETQYF
DNA: TGTGCCATCAGTGGCGGCGGACTAGCGGTACGGGGCCAAGAGACCCAGTACTTC
J: TRBJ2-5
V: TRBV10-3
size: -
D: TRBD2

CDR3: CASSSLDRGGTEAFF
DNA: TGTGCCAGCAGCTCACTGGACAGAGGAGGGACTGAAGCTTTCTTT
J: TRBJ1-1
V: TRBV11-2
size: many
D: -

CDR3: CASSLLEAVGYEQYF
DNA: TGTGCCAGCAGTTTATTGGAGGCCGTGGGATACGAGCAGTACTTC
J: TRBJ2-7
V: TRBV27
size: -
D: -